Shown below are 9 T cell receptor beta chains from a single sample sequenced in a study of T cells in Graves' hyperthyroidism and ophthalmopathy. RNA transcripts were the template for amplifying TCR beta CDR3 regions. An initial round of RT-PCR targeting the TCR CDR3 relied on the HTBI primer set. TCRdb called the multiplex PCR reads again in MiXCR, with one record for every CDR3 protein. Of some 350,000 distinct CDR3 sequences in the sample, around a quarter are singletons; the top ten hold more than 60%. Material: blood. These receptors all stem from a man aged 50-60 years with Graves' hyperthyroidism.

DNA of the CDR3: TGTGCCAGCAGTGTCGCAGTCGGCTACACCTTC. Translation: CASSVAVGYTF. This rearrangement joins TRBV6-1 to TRBJ1-2, with D hard to call. Trimming cost V 4 bases and J 8 bases, with 8 bases left between them. The germline CDR1 and CDR2 sequences are MNHNS and SASEGT. The CDR3 spans 11 residues.

J is TRBJ2-5 and V is TRBV7-2, with a weak D call TRBD2 (6 bases). Between the trimmed V and J ends, which lost 5 bases and 1 base, there was a span of 17 bases. This CDR3 has 16 residues. CDR1 is SGHTA and CDR2 is FQGNSA in the germline V gene. This CDR3 reads CASSQAGRAGQETQYF. The CDR3 DNA sequence: TGTGCCAGCAGCCAAGCTGGGAGAGCGGGCCAAGAGACCCAGTACTTC.

This clonotype was seen more than once but under ten times. The chain combines TRBV5-1 with TRBJ2-2, with TRBD2 identical over 10 bases. J lost 6 bases, V lost 3 bases, and 8 bases had no gene match. CDR1 SGHRS and CDR2 YFSETQ come from the germline V gene. The CDR3 has 16 amino acids. The CDR3 region has the DNA TGCGCCAGCAGCTCTCGAGCGGGAGGGCCTCCCGGGGAGCTGTTTTTT. As protein: CASSSRAGGPPGELFF. The full variable domain, completed using reference TRBV5-1 and TRBJ2-2, is KAGVTQTPRYLIKTRGQQVTLSCSPISGHRSVSWYQQTPGQGLQFLFEYFSETQRNKGNFPGRFSGRQFSNSRSEMNVSTLELGDSALYLCASSSRAGGPPGELFFGEGSRLTVL.

This clonotype was counted a few times. The genes are TRBV19 and TRBJ2-3; D possibly corresponds to TRBD1 (5 bases). The CDR3 runs 16 residues. V lost 5 bases to trimming and J lost 2 bases, with 17 bases between them. CDR1 and CDR2 (germline): LNHDA, SQIVND (reference sequence). CDR3 DNA sequence: TGTGCCAGTAGTCCTTCCCAGGGTGTGGACACAGATACGCAGTATTTT. It codes for CASSPSQGVDTDTQYF.

This clonotype was counted between two and nine times. The J gene is TRBJ2-5, the V gene TRBV5-5; TRBD1 aligns across 10 bases. The CDR3 has 16 residues. J gave up 2 bases and V 0 bases, and 4 bases lay outside the gene matches. Germline CDR1 and CDR2: SGHKS and YYEKEE (reference sequence). The CDR3 protein is CASSLGQGAIQETQYF. The CDR3 DNA reads as TGTGCCAGCAGCTTGGGACAGGGGGCGATACAAGAGACCCAGTACTTC.

The rearrangement uses TRBV20-1 and TRBJ2-2; D might be TRBD2 (6 bases). Trimming removed 0 bases at V and 6 bases at J, with 17 bases between. Germline-derived CDR1 and CDR2 are DFQATT and SNEGSKA (reference sequence). There are 16 residues in the CDR3. CDR3 sequence (DNA): TGCAGTGCTAGAGATCTCGACGGGAGTGGGTCCGGGGAGCTGTTTTTT. Its translation: CSARDLDGSGSGELFF.

As for this clonotype: A much bigger clone sits one base away, suggesting this may be a read error. The chain joins TRBV28 to TRBJ2-4; TRBD1 matches at 10 bases. Germline CDR1 reads MDHEN; CDR2 reads SYDVKM. After removal of 5 bases from V and 11 bases from J, the junction contained 9 bases not matched to a gene. The CDR3 runs to 14 residues. CDR3 residues: CASSRQGARGVQYF. The DNA of the CDR3 is TGTGCCAGCAGTCGACAGGGGGCGCGGGGCGTTCAGTACTTC. The complete variable domain, with remaining parts taken from reference TRBV28 and TRBJ2-4, reads DVKVTQSSRYLVKRTGEKVFLECVQDMDHENMFWYRQDPGLGLRLIYFSYDVKMKEKGDIPEGYSVSREKKERFSLILESASTNQTSMYLCASSRQGARGVQYFGAGTRLSVL.

A note on this clonotype: A read error may be the cause here, since a much bigger clone is one base away. The chain recombines TRBV12-3 or TRBV12-4 with TRBJ1-5; D might be TRBD1 or TRBD2, each matching 5 bases. The J call may be wrong; the DNA end is better matched by TRBJ2-3. The CDR3 length is 15 residues. CDR3 sequence reads: CASSLFRGGNQPQYF. The CDR3 nucleotides are TGTGCCAGCAGTTTATTCCGGGGCGGCAATCAGCCCCAGTATTTT.

As concerns this clonotype: At one end the junction does not follow the germline gene, possibly because of a read error. This chain uses TRBV7-9 with TRBJ2-1; TRBD1 or TRBD2 may be the D gene (6 bases each). This CDR3 is 15 amino acids long. Germline lookup yields CDR1 SEHNR and CDR2 FQNEAQ (reference sequence). CDR3 DNA sequence: TGTGCCAGCAACTTAGGTCGGGGGCGAATGAATCAGCAGTTCTTC. As protein: CASNLGRGRMNQQFF.